The 6 T cell receptor beta chains in this list originate from one sample, sequenced in a study of blood T cell repertoires in COVID-19. Libraries were prepared by immunoSEQ multiplex PCR; TCRdb keeps only in-frame clonotypes and omits some of them. The sample shows about 120,000 clones, 87% of them seen only once. Material: peripheral blood. Every receptor here comes from a human donor in a cohort sampled during active COVID-19.

This chain uses TRBV4-1 with TRBJ1-1; TRBD1 might be the D (5 bases). The CDR3 loop spans 15 amino acids. V lost 7 bases and J lost 4, with 19 bases in between. Germline CDR1 reads MGHRA; CDR2 reads YSYEKL. This CDR3 is CASTDPGGWGTEAFF. CDR3 DNA sequence: TGCGCCAGCACCGATCCCGGGGGTTGGGGCACTGAAGCTTTCTTT.

The chain joins TRBV3-1 (or the pseudogene TRBV3-2) to TRBJ2-1, with D possibly matching TRBD1 (5 bases). Germline CDR1 reads LGHDT; CDR2 reads YNNKEL (reference sequence). The CDR3 sequence is 11 residues long. The V and J ends lost 10 bases and 4 bases respectively, with 8 bases between them. The CDR3 DNA reads TGTGCCACACAGGCTTACAATGAGCAGTTCTTC. Protein sequence: CATQAYNEQFF.

The rearrangement links TRBV21-1 to TRBJ1-2. TRBV21-1 is marked as a pseudogene. The CDR3 consists of 15 residues. The chain's CDR3 is CASSKGSGGSYGYTF. The CDR3 coding sequence is TGTGCCAGCAGCAAAGGGTCAGGCGGGAGCTATGGCTACACCTTC.

This chain uses TRBV5-4 with TRBJ2-5; 8 bases align to TRBD1. The CDR3 runs to 16 residues. The trim removed 4 bases at V and 1 base at J, leaving 9 bases unmatched. The germline V gene has CDR1 SGHNT and CDR2 YYREEE (reference sequence). CDR3 region: CASSRGQGGLQETQYF. In nucleotides, the CDR3 is TGTGCCAGCAGCCGTGGACAGGGTGGTCTCCAAGAGACCCAGTACTTC. Drawing the rest from reference TRBV5-4 and TRBJ2-5, the complete variable domain is ETGVTQSPTHLIKTRGQQVTLRCSSQSGHNTVSWYQQALGQGPQFIFQYYREEENGRGNFPPRFSGLQFPNYSSELNVNALELDDSALYLCASSRGQGGLQETQYFGPGTRLLVL.

The J gene is TRBJ2-1, the V gene TRBV5-1; 9 bases map to TRBD1. With V trimmed by 0 bases and J by 1 base, 5 bases remained unmatched. This CDR3 has 17 residues. Germline V CDR1 and CDR2: SGHRS, YFSETQ. CDR3 DNA sequence: TGCGCCAGCAGCTTGGGGGGACAGGGCCTATCCTACAATGAGCAGTTCTTC. Its protein product is CASSLGGQGLSYNEQFF.

This sequence joins TRBV11-2 and TRBJ1-1; D is ambiguous. The CDR3 runs to 14 residues. In germline, CDR1 is SGHAT, CDR2 FQNNGV. V lost 5 bases to trimming and J lost 1 base, with 11 bases between them. The CDR3 loop reads CASSQNAGNTEAFF. CDR3 DNA: TGTGCCAGCAGCCAAAATGCAGGGAACACTGAAGCTTTCTTT.